This T cell receptor (beta chain) was profiled in a study of cytomegalovirus exposure and HLA in healthy donors. As for the study in general: An early data release held some 85 million unique TCRs from HLA-typed donors. Findings and limits, study-wide: Researchers reported that three CMV-associated chains were confirmed in vitro as CMV antigen-specific. The study dropped some indistinguishable V segments, TRBV6-2 and TRBV6-3 among them. In an earlier analysis, most TCR beta V segments were productive about 87% or about 30% of the time.

The CDR3 is 19 residues long. Trimming cost V 0 bases and J 2 bases; bases outside gene matches: 10. Germline V gene lookup returns CDR1 MGHRA and CDR2 YSYEKL. For this clone: The target antigen is unknown.

PCR employed 60 Vbeta and 13 Jbeta primers. Assay used: immunoSEQ multiplex PCR; TCRdb lists only in-frame clones, some missing. Among about 130,000 clones, about three quarters were seen once, and the ten largest hold about 2.6%. The chain carries TRBV4-1 and TRBJ1-4; 9 bases map to TRBD1. This receptor was obtained from a human donor in good health. The sample consisted of PBMCs. The CDR3 region has the DNA TGCGCCAGCAGCCAAGAAATAGTACAGGGGGCAAGGACTAATGAAAAACTGTTTTTT. Its protein is CASSQEIVQGARTNEKLFF.